Sequencing of this T cell receptor beta chain was carried out in a study of blood T cells in healthy people across ages. This clonotype occurred a few times. Peripheral blood from each donor was collected in a volume of approximately 9.5 milliliters. Alongside a J-beta primer mix, a sample-barcoded 5' primer served in a second PCR lasting roughly 7 to 11 cycles. One entry per CDR3 protein results from TCRdb running MiXCR on the 5' RACE reads. The sample holds fewer than 800,000 distinct CDR3 sequences, around a quarter seen once. Trimming shortened V by 10 bases and J by 0 bases, and 18 bases separated the two germline ends. Per germline, CDR1 SEHNR and CDR2 FQNEAQ (reference sequence). CDR3 length equals 16 residues. This sample also belongs to another study, concerning T cells of mothers and their children.

The sequenced sample was blood. The V gene is TRBV7-9, the J gene TRBJ2-2, with D perhaps matching TRBD2 (6 bases). The TCR originated in a boy aged 5-17 years in good health. CDR3 residues: CATRGGAGPNTGELFF. In nucleotides, the CDR3 is TGTGCCACCAGAGGTGGGGCGGGACCGAACACCGGGGAGCTGTTTTTT.